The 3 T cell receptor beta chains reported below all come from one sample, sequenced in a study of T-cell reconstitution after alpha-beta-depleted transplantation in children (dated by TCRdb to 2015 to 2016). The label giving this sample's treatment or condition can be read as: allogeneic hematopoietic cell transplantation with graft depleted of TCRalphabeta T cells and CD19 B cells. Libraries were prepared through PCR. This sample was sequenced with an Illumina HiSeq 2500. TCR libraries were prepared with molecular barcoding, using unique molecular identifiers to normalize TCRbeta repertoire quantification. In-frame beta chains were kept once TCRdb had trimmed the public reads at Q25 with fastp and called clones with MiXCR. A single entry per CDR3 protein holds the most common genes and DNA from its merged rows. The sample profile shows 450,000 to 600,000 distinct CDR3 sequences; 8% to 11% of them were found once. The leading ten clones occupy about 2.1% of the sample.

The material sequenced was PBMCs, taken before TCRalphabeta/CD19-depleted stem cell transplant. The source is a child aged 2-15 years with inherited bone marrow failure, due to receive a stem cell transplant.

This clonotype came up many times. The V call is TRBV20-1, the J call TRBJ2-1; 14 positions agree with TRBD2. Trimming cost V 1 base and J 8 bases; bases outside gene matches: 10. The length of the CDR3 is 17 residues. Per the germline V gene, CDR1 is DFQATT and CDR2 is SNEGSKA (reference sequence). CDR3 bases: TGCAGTGCTAGAGCCGTTTCCGGGACTAGCGGGAGATATGAGCAGTTCTTC. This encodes CSARAVSGTSGRYEQFF.

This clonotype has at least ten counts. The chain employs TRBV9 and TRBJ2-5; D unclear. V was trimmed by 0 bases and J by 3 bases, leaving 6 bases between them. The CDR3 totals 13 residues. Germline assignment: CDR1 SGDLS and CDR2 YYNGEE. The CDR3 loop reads CASSVDPEETQYF. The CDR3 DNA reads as TGTGCCAGCAGCGTAGATCCGGAAGAGACCCAGTACTTC.

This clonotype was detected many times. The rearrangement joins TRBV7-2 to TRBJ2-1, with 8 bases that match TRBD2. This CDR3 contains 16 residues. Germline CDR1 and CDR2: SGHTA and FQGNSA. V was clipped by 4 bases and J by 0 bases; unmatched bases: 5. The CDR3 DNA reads TGTGCCAGCAGCTCGCGCGGGAGGCCCTCCTACAATGAGCAGTTCTTC. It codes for CASSSRGRPSYNEQFF.